These 16 T cell receptor beta chains share one sample of origin, sequenced in a study of siplizumab effects on memory and regulatory T cells. Using immunoSEQ multiplex PCR, the repertoire was profiled, and TCRdb retains in-frame clones only, with some absent. The sample shows under 130,000 clones, more than 85% of them seen only once. The sample comprised CD4+ T cells sorted from blood. The receptors shown here come from a human donor in good health.

This chain connects TRBV30 to TRBJ2-7; 7 bases are shared with TRBD1. Germline CDR1 reads GTSNPN; CDR2 reads SVGIG (reference sequence). This CDR3 is 13 amino acids long. V shed 7 bases, J shed 3 bases, and the junction held 9 bases outside the gene matches. CDR3 sequence (DNA): TGTGCCTCGAAACAGGGGATAGGCTACGAGCAGTACTTC. Its protein product is CASKQGIGYEQYF.

The chain joins TRBV6-5 to TRBJ1-2, with D unresolved. Germline CDR1 is MNHEY and CDR2 is SVGAGI. Deletions cut 6 bases from V and 4 bases from J, with 12 bases between. The CDR3 runs to 13 residues. CDR3 in DNA: TGTGCCAGCAGGCAGAGGGAACTCTATGGCTACACCTTC. This gives the protein CASRQRELYGYTF.

This chain uses TRBV30 with TRBJ2-5, with D perhaps matching TRBD2 (5 bases). This CDR3 comprises 17 residues. The ends were cut back, 0 bases at V and 2 bases at J, with 19 bases in the middle. Germline V gives CDR1 GTSNPN, CDR2 SVGIG (reference sequence). This CDR3 is CAWSVGLADSIQETQYF. The CDR3 DNA follows: TGTGCCTGGAGTGTAGGGCTAGCTGACTCGATACAAGAGACCCAGTACTTC. Filled out from reference TRBV30 and TRBJ2-5, the complete variable domain reads SQTIHQWPATLVQPVGSPLSLECTVEGTSNPNLYWYRQAAGRGLQLLFYSVGIGQISSEVPQNLSASRPQDRQFILSSKKLLLSDSGFYLCAWSVGLADSIQETQYFGPGTRLLVL.

This rearrangement joins TRBV9 to TRBJ2-2; a weak D match, TRBD1 (6 bases). The germline gives CDR1 SGDLS, CDR2 YYNGEE. Trimming stripped 4 bases from V and 1 base from J, with 11 bases between. The CDR3 contains 15 residues. DNA for the CDR3: TGTGCCAGCAGCAGAAGGGACAAGAACACCGGGGAGCTGTTTTTT. Its protein is CASSRRDKNTGELFF.

The chain combines TRBV29-1 with TRBJ2-7; TRBD2 agrees at 7 bases. The CDR3 sequence is 14 residues long. CDR1 is SQVTM, CDR2 ANQGSEA, per germline. Trimming cost V 4 bases and J 7 bases; bases outside gene matches: 13. The CDR3 is CSVARTSTRGEQYF. The CDR3 nucleotides are TGCAGCGTTGCGAGGACTAGTACTCGTGGGGAGCAGTACTTC.

This CDR3 is CASSEGVQATYNEQFF. CDR3 nucleotide sequence: TGTGCCAGCAGTGAAGGAGTACAGGCGACCTACAATGAGCAGTTCTTC. The V and J genes are TRBV25-1 and TRBJ2-1; tentatively, D is TRBD1 (5 bases). Germline V gene data show CDR1 as MGHDK and CDR2 as SYGVNS. The CDR3 runs to 16 residues. V was cut by 2 bases and J by 2 bases, with 13 bases left in between.

In regard to this clone: The sample carries other DNA sequences with the same CDR3. The chain has TRBV18 and TRBJ1-4; D unresolved. V dropped 3 bases and J dropped 8 bases, with 7 bases sitting between them. This CDR3 has 12 amino acids. Germline lookup yields CDR1 KGHSH and CDR2 LQKENI. CDR3 residues: CASSPRSEKLFF. The CDR3, as DNA: TGTGCCAGCTCACCCCGAAGCGAAAAACTGTTTTTT.

CDR3: CASSGGGFGTDTQYF. CDR3 in DNA: TGTGCCAGCAGTGGCGGGGGGTTCGGCACAGATACGCAGTATTTT. The rearrangement uses TRBV28 and TRBJ2-3; 8 bases are shared with TRBD2. Germline CDR1 and CDR2: MDHEN and SYDVKM. The J segment lost 1 base and the V segment lost 5 bases, leaving 5 bases of the junction unmatched. The CDR3 length is 15 residues.

V gene TRBV6-1 combines with J gene TRBJ1-3; D is ambiguous. V gave up 3 bases and J gave up 4 bases, with 7 bases separating them. The CDR3 totals 13 residues. The germline gives CDR1 MNHNS, CDR2 SASEGT. As DNA, the CDR3 is TGTGCCAGCAGTGAGGCCTCGGGAAACACCATATATTTT. Its translation is CASSEASGNTIYF.

V is TRBV11-3 and J is TRBJ2-3; possible D gene TRBD2, 6 bases. The CDR3 sequence is 13 residues long. Trimming left V 5 bases short and J 2 bases short, with 8 bases between. Germline V gives CDR1 SGHNT, CDR2 YENEEA. Here the CDR3 DNA reads TGTGCCAGCAGCGGGAGGCTCACAGATACGCAGTATTTT. The encoded protein is CASSGRLTDTQYF. Full variable domain (outside the CDR3, taken from reference TRBV11-3 and TRBJ2-3): EAGVVQSPRYKIIEKKQPVAFWCNPISGHNTLYWYLQNLGQGPELLIRYENEEAVDDSQLPKDRFSAERLKGVDSTLKIQPAELGDSAVYLCASSGRLTDTQYFGPGTRLTVL.

The rearrangement links TRBV6-5 to TRBJ2-3; the D is unclear. Trimming pared 5 bases from V and 1 base from J, leaving 13 bases between. The CDR3 runs 15 residues. CDR1 is MNHEY and CDR2 is SVGAGI in the germline V gene. The CDR3 is CASSKDWRGTDTQYF. In DNA, the CDR3 is TGTGCCAGCAGTAAAGACTGGCGCGGCACAGATACGCAGTATTTT.

The J gene is TRBJ1-2, the V gene TRBV6-5; the match to TRBD1 covers 7 bases. The CDR3 has 15 amino acids. Trimming at V came to 6 bases and at J to 7 bases, leaving 14 bases not matched to a gene. Germline loops: CDR1 MNHEY, CDR2 SVGAGI. For the CDR3, the DNA is TGTGCCAGCAGCCCCCAGGGGGAATCTCTGGCTGGCTACACCTTC. Its protein is CASSPQGESLAGYTF.

The gene calls are TRBV12-5 and TRBJ2-7; TRBD1 might be the D (6 bases). The CDR3 is 16 residues long. Trimming took off 5 bases at V and 5 bases at J, with 22 bases between the two ends. The germline gives CDR1 LGHNT, CDR2 FRNRAP. This chain's CDR3 is CASGLLGDKNIHEQYF. CDR3 DNA sequence: TGTGCTAGTGGTCTACTTGGGGACAAGAACATCCACGAGCAGTACTTC.

This chain connects TRBV19 to TRBJ1-5; possibly TRBD1 for D (5 bases). Germline CDR1 reads LNHDA; CDR2 reads SQIVND (reference sequence). Trimming cost V 3 bases and J 7 bases, with 10 bases left between them. This CDR3 region has 13 residues. The CDR3 region is CASSIRALQPQHF. The CDR3 DNA is TGTGCCAGTAGTATCAGGGCCCTCCAGCCCCAGCATTTT.

The chain links TRBV30 to TRBJ2-1; maybe TRBD2 (5 bases). Trimming shortened V by 0 bases and J by 7 bases, and 10 bases separated the two germline ends. Germline CDR1 GTSNPN, CDR2 SVGIG (reference sequence). CDR3 length equals 13 residues. CDR3 nucleotides: TGTGCCTGGAGTGTAGATCGGGGAAATGAGCAGTTCTTC. It is translated as CAWSVDRGNEQFF.

The genes are TRBV6-6 and TRBJ1-1, with 7 bases that match TRBD1. This CDR3 spans 13 amino acids. In germline, CDR1 is MNHNY, CDR2 SVGAGI (reference sequence). With V trimmed by 10 bases and J by 3 bases, 8 bases remained unmatched. The CDR3 protein is CANRRDRYTEAFF. The DNA for the CDR3 is TGTGCCAACCGACGGGACAGATACACTGAAGCTTTCTTT.